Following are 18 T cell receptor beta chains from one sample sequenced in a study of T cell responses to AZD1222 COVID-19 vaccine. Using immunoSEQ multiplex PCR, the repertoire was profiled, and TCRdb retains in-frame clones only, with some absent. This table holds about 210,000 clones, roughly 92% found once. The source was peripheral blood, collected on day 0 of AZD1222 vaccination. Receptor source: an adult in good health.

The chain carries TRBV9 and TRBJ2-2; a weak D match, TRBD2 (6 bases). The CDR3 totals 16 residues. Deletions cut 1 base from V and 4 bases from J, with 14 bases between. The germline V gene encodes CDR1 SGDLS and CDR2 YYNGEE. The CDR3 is CASSVRRQEGTGELFF. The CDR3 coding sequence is TGTGCCAGCAGCGTACGCAGGCAGGAGGGCACCGGGGAGCTGTTTTTT.

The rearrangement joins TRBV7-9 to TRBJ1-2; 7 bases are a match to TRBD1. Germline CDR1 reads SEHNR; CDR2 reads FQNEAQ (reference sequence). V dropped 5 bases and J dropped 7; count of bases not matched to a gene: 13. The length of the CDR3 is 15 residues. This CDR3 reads CASSLLAGTAVGYTF. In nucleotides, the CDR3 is TGTGCCAGCAGCCTACTGGCCGGGACAGCAGTTGGCTACACCTTC.

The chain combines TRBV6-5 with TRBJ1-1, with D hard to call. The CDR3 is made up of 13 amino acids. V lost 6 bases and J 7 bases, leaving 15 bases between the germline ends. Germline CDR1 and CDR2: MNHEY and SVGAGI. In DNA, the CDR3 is TGTGCCAGCAGGGATCGACGAAGTTATGAAGCTTTCTTT. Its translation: CASRDRRSYEAFF.

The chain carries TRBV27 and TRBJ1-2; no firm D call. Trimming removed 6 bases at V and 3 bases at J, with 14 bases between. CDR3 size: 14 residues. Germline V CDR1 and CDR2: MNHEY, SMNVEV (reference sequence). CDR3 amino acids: CASRAGGGDYGYTF. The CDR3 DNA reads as TGTGCCAGCAGGGCGGGTGGCGGGGACTATGGCTACACCTTC.

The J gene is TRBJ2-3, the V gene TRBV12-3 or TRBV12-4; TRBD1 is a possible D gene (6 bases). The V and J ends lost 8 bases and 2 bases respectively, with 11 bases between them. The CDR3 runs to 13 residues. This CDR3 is CASRTDNTDTQYF. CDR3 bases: TGTGCCAGCCGGACAGACAACACAGATACGCAGTATTTT.

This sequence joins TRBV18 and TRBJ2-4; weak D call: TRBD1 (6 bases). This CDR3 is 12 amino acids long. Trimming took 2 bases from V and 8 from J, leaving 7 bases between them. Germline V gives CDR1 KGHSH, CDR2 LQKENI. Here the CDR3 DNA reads TGTGCCAGCTCACCAGAGGGGGACATTCAGTACTTC. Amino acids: CASSPEGDIQYF.

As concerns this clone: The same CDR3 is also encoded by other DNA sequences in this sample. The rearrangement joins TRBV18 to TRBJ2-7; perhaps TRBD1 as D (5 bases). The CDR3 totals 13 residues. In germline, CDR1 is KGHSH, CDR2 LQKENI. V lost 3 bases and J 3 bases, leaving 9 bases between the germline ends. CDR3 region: CASSPPDSYEQYF. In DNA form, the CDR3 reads TGTGCCAGCTCACCGCCCGACAGCTACGAGCAGTACTTC. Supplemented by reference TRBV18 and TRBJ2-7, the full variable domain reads NAGVMQNPRHLVRRRGQEARLRCSPMKGHSHVYWYRQLPEEGLKFMVYLQKENIIDESGMPKERFSAEFPKEGPSILRIQQVVRGDSAAYFCASSPPDSYEQYFGPGTRLTVT.

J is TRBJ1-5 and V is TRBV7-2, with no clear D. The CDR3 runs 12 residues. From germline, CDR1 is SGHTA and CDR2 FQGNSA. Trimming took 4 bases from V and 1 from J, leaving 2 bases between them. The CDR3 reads CASSYSNQPQHF. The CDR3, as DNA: TGTGCCAGCAGCTACAGCAATCAGCCCCAGCATTTT.

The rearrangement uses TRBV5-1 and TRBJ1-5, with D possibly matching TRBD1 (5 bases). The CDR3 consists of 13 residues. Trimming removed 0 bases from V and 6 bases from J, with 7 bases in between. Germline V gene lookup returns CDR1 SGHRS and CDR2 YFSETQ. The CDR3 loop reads CASSLEGAQPQHF. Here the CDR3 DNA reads TGCGCCAGCAGCTTGGAAGGGGCTCAGCCCCAGCATTTT.

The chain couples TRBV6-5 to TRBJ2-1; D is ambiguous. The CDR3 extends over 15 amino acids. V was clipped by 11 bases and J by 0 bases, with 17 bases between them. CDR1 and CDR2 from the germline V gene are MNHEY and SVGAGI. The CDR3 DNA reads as TGTGCCTGCTGTAAAAGCTTTAGCTCCTACAATGAGCAGTTCTTC. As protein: CACCKSFSSYNEQFF.

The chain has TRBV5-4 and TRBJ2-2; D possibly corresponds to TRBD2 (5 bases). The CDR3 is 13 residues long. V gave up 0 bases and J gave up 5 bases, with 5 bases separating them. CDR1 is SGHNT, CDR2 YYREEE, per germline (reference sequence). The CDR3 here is CASSLAGTGELFF. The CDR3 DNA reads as TGTGCCAGCAGCTTGGCGGGGACCGGGGAGCTGTTTTTT.

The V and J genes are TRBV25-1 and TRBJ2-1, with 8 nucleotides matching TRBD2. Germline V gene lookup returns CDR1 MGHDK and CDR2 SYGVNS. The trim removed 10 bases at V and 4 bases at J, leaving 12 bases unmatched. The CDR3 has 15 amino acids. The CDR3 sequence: CATRGGRGAYNEQFF. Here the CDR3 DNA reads TGTGCCACCCGGGGGGGGCGGGGGGCATACAATGAGCAGTTCTTC.

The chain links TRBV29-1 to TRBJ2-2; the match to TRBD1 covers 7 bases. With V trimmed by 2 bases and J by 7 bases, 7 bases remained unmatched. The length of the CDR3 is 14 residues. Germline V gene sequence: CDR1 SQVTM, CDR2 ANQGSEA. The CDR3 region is CSVEKGASGGELFF. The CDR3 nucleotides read TGCAGCGTTGAAAAGGGGGCCTCTGGCGGGGAGCTGTTTTTT.

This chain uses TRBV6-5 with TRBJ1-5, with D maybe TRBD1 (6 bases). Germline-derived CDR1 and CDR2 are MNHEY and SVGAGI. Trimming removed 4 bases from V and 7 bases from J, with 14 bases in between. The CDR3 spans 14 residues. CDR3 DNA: TGTGCCAGCAGTTTTACCAGCCAGGGGCAGCCCCAGCATTTT. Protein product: CASSFTSQGQPQHF.

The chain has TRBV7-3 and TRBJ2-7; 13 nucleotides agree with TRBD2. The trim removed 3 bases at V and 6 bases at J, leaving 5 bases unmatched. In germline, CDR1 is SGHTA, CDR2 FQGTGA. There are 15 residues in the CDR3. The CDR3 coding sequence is TGTGCCAGCAGCTTGGGGACTAGCGGGACCTCCGAGCAGTACTTC. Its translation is CASSLGTSGTSEQYF. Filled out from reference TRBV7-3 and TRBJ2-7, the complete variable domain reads GAGVSQTPSNKVTEKGKYVELRCDPISGHTALYWYRQSLGQGPEFLIYFQGTGAADDSGLPNDRFFAVRPEGSVSTLKIQRTERGDSAVYLCASSLGTSGTSEQYFGPGTRLTVT.

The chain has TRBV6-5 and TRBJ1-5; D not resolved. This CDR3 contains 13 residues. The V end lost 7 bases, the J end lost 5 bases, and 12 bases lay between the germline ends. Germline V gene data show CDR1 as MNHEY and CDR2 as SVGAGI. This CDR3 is CASKEGGDQPQHF. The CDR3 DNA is TGTGCCAGCAAAGAAGGAGGCGATCAGCCCCAGCATTTT.

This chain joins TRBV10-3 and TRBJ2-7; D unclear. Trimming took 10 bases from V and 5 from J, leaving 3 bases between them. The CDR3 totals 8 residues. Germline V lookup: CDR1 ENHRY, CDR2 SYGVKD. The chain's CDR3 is CARHEQYF. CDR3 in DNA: TGTGCCAGACACGAGCAGTACTTC.

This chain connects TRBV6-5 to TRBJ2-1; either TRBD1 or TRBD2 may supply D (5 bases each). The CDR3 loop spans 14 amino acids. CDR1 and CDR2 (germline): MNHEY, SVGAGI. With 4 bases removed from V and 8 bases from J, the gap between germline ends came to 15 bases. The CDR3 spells CASSFPGPFDEQFF. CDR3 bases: TGTGCCAGCAGTTTTCCGGGACCATTCGATGAGCAGTTCTTC.